Below, 24 T cell receptor beta chains from the same sample are listed, as sequenced in a study of T-cell reconstitution after alpha-beta-depleted transplantation in children. Unique molecular identifiers were incorporated during preparation of the TCRbeta library. TCRdb re-analysed the PCR reads in MiXCR, keeping a single row per CDR3 protein. The repertoire holds 450,000 to 600,000 distinct CDR3 sequences, roughly 33% seen once, with 2% to 2.5% in the top ten. The sequenced sample was PBMCs from the stem cell graft donor, obtained from the stem cell graft. The origin of the receptors is a human donor who donated a stem cell graft to a child with aplastic anemia.

This clonotype turned up a few times. The rearrangement links TRBV15 to TRBJ1-2; tentative D call: TRBD1 (5 bases). Trimming stripped 8 bases from V and 4 bases from J, with 17 bases between. The CDR3 contains 14 residues. Germline CDR1 LNHNV, CDR2 YYDKDF (reference sequence). CDR3 nucleotide sequence: TGTGCCACCGAAGACCCCTTTAGGGGCTATGGCTACACCTTC. Protein sequence: CATEDPFRGYGYTF. Full variable domain (outside the CDR3, taken from reference TRBV15 and TRBJ1-2): DAMVIQNPRYQVTQFGKPVTLSCSQTLNHNVMYWYQQKSSQAPKLLFHYYDKDFNNEADTPDNFQSRRPNTSFCFLDIRSPGLGDTAMYLCATEDPFRGYGYTFGSGTRLTVV.

This chain links TRBV7-7 with TRBJ2-2; TRBD2 agrees at 10 bases. This CDR3 is built from 16 residues. V was clipped by 4 bases and J by 6 bases; unmatched bases: 8. Germline values: CDR1 SSHAT, CDR2 FNYEAQ (reference sequence). CDR3 residues: CASSWGLAGDSGELFF. The CDR3 DNA follows: TGTGCCAGCAGCTGGGGGCTAGCGGGAGATTCCGGGGAGCTGTTTTTT.

About this clonotype itself: The junction departs from the called germline gene at one end, perhaps through a read error. The chain joins TRBV4-1 to TRBJ1-2; D remains ambiguous. The CDR3 contains 12 residues. The germline gives CDR1 MGHRA, CDR2 YSYEKL. CDR3 in DNA: TGTGCCATGAGCCCCGGAGACTATGGCTACACCTTC. The encoded protein is CAMSPGDYGYTF.

The V call is TRBV28, the J call TRBJ2-3; D unclear. The CDR3 has 13 residues. Germline values: CDR1 MDHEN, CDR2 SYDVKM. Trimming took off 7 bases at V and 0 bases at J, with 8 bases between the two ends. The CDR3 bases are TGTGCCAGCAATCGTGCTAGCACAGATACGCAGTATTTT. Its protein product is CASNRASTDTQYF. Based on the CDR3 plus reference TRBV28 and TRBJ2-3, the full variable domain is DVKVTQSSRYLVKRTGEKVFLECVQDMDHENMFWYRQDPGLGLRLIYFSYDVKMKEKGDIPEGYSVSREKKERFSLILESASTNQTSMYLCASNRASTDTQYFGPGTRLTVL.

Only a few counts were recorded for this clonotype. The rearrangement links TRBV6-5 to TRBJ2-1; TRBD1 agrees at 9 bases. J lost 8 bases, V lost 4 bases, and 9 bases had no gene match. The germline CDR1 and CDR2 sequences are MNHEY and SVGAGI. The CDR3 runs 15 residues. The CDR3 DNA reads as TGTGCCAGCAGTTTCCCGACAGGGGGAATGGATGAGCAGTTCTTC. Its translation: CASSFPTGGMDEQFF.

This clonotype was seen a few times. The chain is built from TRBV6-2 or TRBV6-3 and TRBJ2-2; no firm D call. The V gene lost 6 bases and the J gene lost 0 bases, with 14 bases spanning the gap. The CDR3 length is 16 residues. Germline lookup yields CDR1 MNHEY and CDR2 SVGEGT. CDR3 DNA: TGTGCCAGCAGCATGACAAGGGTTTCGAACACCGGGGAGCTGTTTTTT. Translating gives CASSMTRVSNTGELFF.

This chain connects TRBV5-1 to TRBJ1-2, with 8 nucleotides matching TRBD1. V was pared by 0 bases and J by 4 bases, with 11 bases of the junction left unmatched. Germline lookup yields CDR1 SGHRS and CDR2 YFSETQ. The length of the CDR3 is 17 residues. In DNA, the CDR3 is TGCGCCAGCAGCTTGGAATCAGGGGGCGCGATCTCCTATGGCTACACCTTC. This codes for CASSLESGGAISYGYTF.

V is TRBV4-3 and J is TRBJ2-1; 9 bases are shared with TRBD2. Trimming at V came to 1 base and at J to 4 bases, leaving 5 bases not matched to a gene. Germline V gene sequence: CDR1 LGHNA, CDR2 YSLEER. The length of the CDR3 is 16 residues. The CDR3 DNA reads TGCGCCAGCAGCCAAGGGGCGACTAGCGGATACAATGAGCAGTTCTTC. This encodes CASSQGATSGYNEQFF.

This clonotype was observed a few times. The chain recombines TRBV10-1 with TRBJ2-1; 7 bases are shared with TRBD1. J was trimmed by 5 bases and V by 4 bases; bases with no gene match: 11. This CDR3 comprises 16 residues. In germline, CDR1 is WNHNN, CDR2 SYGVQD (reference sequence). This CDR3 is CASSAESGQHNNEQFF. The CDR3 DNA is TGCGCCAGCAGTGCGGAATCGGGACAGCATAACAATGAGCAGTTCTTC.

This clonotype was recorded a few times. The V call is TRBV27, the J call TRBJ2-5; possibly TRBD2 for D (5 bases). The V end was cut by 8 bases, the J end by 4 bases, with 17 bases between. Germline V CDR1 and CDR2: MNHEY, SMNVEV (reference sequence). The CDR3 is made up of 14 amino acids. The CDR3 nucleotides read TGTGCCAGCTGGGCCCGGCTTCGGGGAGAGACCCAGTACTTC. Protein product: CASWARLRGETQYF.

The table lists this clonotype with a few counts. The rearrangement uses TRBV5-1 and TRBJ2-5; D is unclear. Trimming pared 6 bases from V and 4 bases from J, leaving 10 bases between. CDR1 and CDR2 from the germline V gene are SGHRS and YFSETQ. The CDR3 totals 12 residues. DNA of the CDR3: TGCGCCAGCAAAGAGAGTCGAGAGACCCAGTACTTC. It encodes CASKESRETQYF.

This sequence joins TRBV28 and TRBJ2-1; D ambiguous. In germline, CDR1 is MDHEN, CDR2 SYDVKM. The CDR3 is 12 amino acids. V was shortened by 1 base and J by 10 bases, with 8 bases between the two germline ends. The CDR3 bases are TGTGCCAGCAGTTTATATCCGCTGGAGCAGTTCTTC. This codes for CASSLYPLEQFF.

The V gene is TRBV7-3, the J gene TRBJ1-1; D possibly corresponds to TRBD1 (6 bases). CDR1 is SGHTA, CDR2 FQGTGA, per germline. CDR3 size: 14 residues. Trimming pared 5 bases from V and 1 base from J, leaving 11 bases between. CDR3 DNA sequence: TGTGCCAGCAGCCAATCGGGACAGAACACTGAAGCTTTCTTT. Amino acid sequence: CASSQSGQNTEAFF.

This clonotype was detected only a few times. The rearrangement joins TRBV7-2 to TRBJ1-3; no firm D call. The germline V gene encodes CDR1 SGHTA and CDR2 FQGNSA. V was clipped by 4 bases and J by 4 bases, with 17 bases between them. This CDR3 is 16 amino acids long. This chain's CDR3 is CASSSSGSLQGNTIYF. The DNA of the CDR3 is TGTGCCAGCAGCTCCTCTGGGTCACTTCAAGGAAACACCATATATTTT.

The chain joins TRBV9 to TRBJ2-5, with TRBD1 matching 8 bases. The V gene's germline CDR1 is SGDLS and CDR2 YYNGEE. This CDR3 comprises 13 residues. V trimming: 3 bases; J trimming: 5 bases; junction bases outside the gene matches: 3. Here the CDR3 reads CASSEGQGETQYF. The DNA of the CDR3 is TGTGCCAGCAGCGAAGGACAGGGTGAGACCCAGTACTTC.

The chain couples TRBV20-1 to TRBJ2-1; TRBD2 agrees at 7 bases. The V gene's germline CDR1 is DFQATT and CDR2 SNEGSKA (reference sequence). After removal of 0 bases from V and 9 bases from J, the junction contained 26 bases not matched to a gene. The CDR3 has 20 residues. CDR3 residues: CSARDLGTESGWRGRAEQFF. The CDR3 DNA reads TGCAGTGCTAGAGACCTCGGCACCGAATCCGGGTGGAGAGGGAGGGCTGAGCAGTTCTTC.

The chain has TRBV29-1 and TRBJ2-3; no clear D. The V end was cut by 5 bases, the J end by 4 bases, with 4 bases between. CDR1 SQVTM and CDR2 ANQGSEA come from the germline V gene. CDR3 length: 10 amino acids. This chain's CDR3 is CSVPADTQYF. CDR3 in DNA: TGCAGCGTTCCGGCAGATACGCAGTATTTT.

This clonotype was counted between two and nine times. The chain recombines TRBV28 with TRBJ2-7; D not certain. Trimming took off 1 base at V and 2 bases at J, with 12 bases between the two ends. There are 15 residues in the CDR3. Germline V lookup: CDR1 MDHEN, CDR2 SYDVKM. The CDR3 bases are TGTGCCAGCAGTTTATCCCTCAATCACCCCTACGAGCAGTACTTC. Amino acid sequence: CASSLSLNHPYEQYF.

The chain uses TRBV2 and TRBJ1-1, with a possible D match to TRBD1 (5 bases). The CDR3 is 12 residues long. V dropped 0 bases and J dropped 12 bases, with 11 bases sitting between them. Germline lookup yields CDR1 SNHLY and CDR2 FYNNEI. CDR3 residues: CASSEAGGGTFF. In nucleotides, the CDR3 is TGTGCCAGCAGTGAAGCGGGGGGTGGGACTTTCTTT.

A single count supports this clonotype. The CDR3 nucleotides read TGCAGTGCTAGAGAGTATGGAGCGGGGATAAACAATGAGCAGTTCTTC. It codes for CSAREYGAGINNEQFF. V usage is TRBV20-1 and J usage is TRBJ2-1; 7 nucleotides agree with TRBD2. There are 16 residues in the CDR3. The germline V gene encodes CDR1 DFQATT and CDR2 SNEGSKA (reference sequence). Losses at the gene ends were 0 bases for V and 5 bases for J; bases not matched to a gene: 10.

The V gene is TRBV27, the J gene TRBJ2-1, with TRBD2 matching 8 bases. Germline CDR1 reads MNHEY; CDR2 reads SMNVEV (reference sequence). CDR3 length equals 12 residues. V was pared by 5 bases and J by 10 bases, with 4 bases of the junction left unmatched. CDR3 region: CASSAGGWEQFF. The CDR3 nucleotides read TGTGCCAGCAGTGCGGGAGGCTGGGAGCAGTTCTTC.

A few counts support this clonotype. This sequence joins TRBV11-3 and TRBJ1-1; D uncertain. The germline CDR1 and CDR2 sequences are SGHNT and YENEEA. The CDR3 totals 15 residues. Trimming took 0 bases from V and 0 from J, leaving 8 bases between them. The DNA for the CDR3 is TGTGCCAGCAGCTTAGAGGAGCTCATGAACACTGAAGCTTTCTTT. As protein: CASSLEELMNTEAFF.

V is TRBV7-9 and J is TRBJ1-2; D call uncertain. The CDR3 extends over 16 amino acids. The germline CDR1 and CDR2 sequences are SEHNR and FQNEAQ (reference sequence). V lost 5 bases and J lost 0, with 16 bases in between. CDR3 in amino acids: CASSPLPGRANYGYTF. The DNA for the CDR3 is TGTGCCAGCAGCCCACTTCCGGGCAGAGCTAACTATGGCTACACCTTC.

With respect to this clonotype: A junction boundary mismatches the germline segment, possibly from a read error. V is TRBV30 and J is TRBJ1-2; TRBD1 might be the D (5 bases). Germline CDR1 is GTSNPN and CDR2 is SVGIG (reference sequence). The CDR3 length is 12 residues. In DNA, the CDR3 is TGTGCCTGGAGTCCGCCTGGGGGGACGGCCGTCTTC. Its translation: CAWSPPGGTAVF.